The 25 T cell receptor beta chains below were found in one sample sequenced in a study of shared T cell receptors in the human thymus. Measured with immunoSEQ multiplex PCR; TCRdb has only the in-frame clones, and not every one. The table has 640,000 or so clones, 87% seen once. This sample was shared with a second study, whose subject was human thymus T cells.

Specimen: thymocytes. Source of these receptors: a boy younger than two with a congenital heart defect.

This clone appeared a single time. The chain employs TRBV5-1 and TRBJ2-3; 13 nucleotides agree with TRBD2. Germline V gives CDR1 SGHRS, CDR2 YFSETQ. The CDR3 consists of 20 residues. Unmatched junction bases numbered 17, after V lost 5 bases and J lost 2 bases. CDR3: CASSRGRPGLAGAVTDTQYF. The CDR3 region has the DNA TGCGCCAGCAGTAGGGGGCGCCCTGGACTAGCGGGGGCCGTCACAGATACGCAGTATTTT.

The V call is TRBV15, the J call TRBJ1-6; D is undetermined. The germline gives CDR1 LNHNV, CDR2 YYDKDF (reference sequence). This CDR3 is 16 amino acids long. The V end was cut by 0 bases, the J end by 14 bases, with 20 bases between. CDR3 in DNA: TGTGCCACCAGCAGAGATCGGTCCCCGGGGATCGGGGCCCTCCACTTT. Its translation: CATSRDRSPGIGALHF.

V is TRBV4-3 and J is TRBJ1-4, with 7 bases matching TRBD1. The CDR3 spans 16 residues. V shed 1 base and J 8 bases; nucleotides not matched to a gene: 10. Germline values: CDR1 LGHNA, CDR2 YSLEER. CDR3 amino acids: CASSQAQTGVREKLFF. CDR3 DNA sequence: TGCGCCAGCAGCCAAGCCCAAACAGGGGTGCGCGAAAAACTGTTTTTT.

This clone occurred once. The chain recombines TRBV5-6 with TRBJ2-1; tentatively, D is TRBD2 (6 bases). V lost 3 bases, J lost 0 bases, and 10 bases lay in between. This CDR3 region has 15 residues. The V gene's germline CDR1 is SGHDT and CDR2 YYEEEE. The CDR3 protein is CASSWPGSSYNEQFF. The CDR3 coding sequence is TGTGCCAGCAGCTGGCCCGGGAGCTCCTACAATGAGCAGTTCTTC.

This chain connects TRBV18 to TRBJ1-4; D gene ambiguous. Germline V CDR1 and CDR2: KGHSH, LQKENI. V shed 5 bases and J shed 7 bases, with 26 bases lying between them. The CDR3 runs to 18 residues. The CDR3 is CASSTLSGHPFSFEKLFF. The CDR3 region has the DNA TGTGCCAGCTCAACTTTATCTGGGCACCCGTTCTCGTTTGAAAAACTGTTTTTT.

CDR3: CASSPWTSGNWVDEQYF. In DNA, the CDR3 is TGTGCCAGCTCACCATGGACTAGCGGGAATTGGGTTGACGAGCAGTACTTC. The rearrangement links TRBV18 to TRBJ2-7; 12 positions match TRBD2. Trimming cost V 2 bases and J 5 bases; bases outside gene matches: 10. Germline V gene data show CDR1 as KGHSH and CDR2 as LQKENI. The CDR3 totals 17 residues.

This CDR3 reads CASSVRTSGRIYQETQYF. CDR3 DNA sequence: TGTGCCAGCAGTGTACGGACTAGCGGGAGGATTTACCAAGAGACCCAGTACTTC. The V gene is TRBV2, the J gene TRBJ2-5, with TRBD2 matching 14 bases. V trimming: 4 bases; J trimming: 0 bases; junction bases outside the gene matches: 7. Germline V CDR1 and CDR2: SNHLY, FYNNEI. This CDR3 comprises 18 residues.

CDR3 bases: TGTGCCAGCAGCTGGAACGACTCGGGAGGGACAGATACGCAGTATTTT. As protein: CASSWNDSGGTDTQYF. The chain joins TRBV5-6 to TRBJ2-3, with 8 bases aligning to TRBD2. J lost 3 bases, V lost 3 bases, and 9 bases had no gene match. The CDR3 is 16 residues long. Per germline, CDR1 SGHDT and CDR2 YYEEEE.

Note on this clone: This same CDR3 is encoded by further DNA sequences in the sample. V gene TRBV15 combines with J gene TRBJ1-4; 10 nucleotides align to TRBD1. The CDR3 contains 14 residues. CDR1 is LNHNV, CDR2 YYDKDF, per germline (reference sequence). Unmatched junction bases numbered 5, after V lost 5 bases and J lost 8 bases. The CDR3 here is CATSRDRGREKLFF. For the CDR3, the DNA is TGTGCCACCAGCCGGGACAGGGGAAGGGAAAAACTGTTTTTT. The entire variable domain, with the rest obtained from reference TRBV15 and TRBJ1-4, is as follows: DAMVIQNPRYQVTQFGKPVTLSCSQTLNHNVMYWYQQKSSQAPKLLFHYYDKDFNNEADTPDNFQSRRPNTSFCFLDIRSPGLGDTAMYLCATSRDRGREKLFFGSGTQLSVL.

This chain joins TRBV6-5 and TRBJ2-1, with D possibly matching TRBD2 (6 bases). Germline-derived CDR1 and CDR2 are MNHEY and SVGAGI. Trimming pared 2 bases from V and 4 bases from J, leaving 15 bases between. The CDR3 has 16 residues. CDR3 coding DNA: TGTGCCAGCAGTTACGGGGCGGGATGGAGGTACAATGAGCAGTTCTTC. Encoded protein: CASSYGAGWRYNEQFF.

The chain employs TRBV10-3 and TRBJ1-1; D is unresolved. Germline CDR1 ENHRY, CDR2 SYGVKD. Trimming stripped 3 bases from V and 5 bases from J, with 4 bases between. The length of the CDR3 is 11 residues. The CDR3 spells CAISDVTEAFF. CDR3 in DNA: TGTGCCATCAGTGACGTAACTGAAGCTTTCTTT.

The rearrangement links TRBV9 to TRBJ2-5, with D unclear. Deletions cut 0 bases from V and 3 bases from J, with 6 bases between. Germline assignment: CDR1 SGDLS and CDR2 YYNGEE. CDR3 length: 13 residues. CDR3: CASSVVAEETQYF. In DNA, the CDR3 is TGTGCCAGCAGCGTAGTGGCGGAAGAGACCCAGTACTTC.

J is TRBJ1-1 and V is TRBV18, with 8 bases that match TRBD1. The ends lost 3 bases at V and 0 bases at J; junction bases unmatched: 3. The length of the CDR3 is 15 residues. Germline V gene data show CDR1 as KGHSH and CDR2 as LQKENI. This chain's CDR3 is CASSPGTGVNTEAFF. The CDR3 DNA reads TGTGCCAGCTCACCCGGGACAGGCGTGAACACTGAAGCTTTCTTT.

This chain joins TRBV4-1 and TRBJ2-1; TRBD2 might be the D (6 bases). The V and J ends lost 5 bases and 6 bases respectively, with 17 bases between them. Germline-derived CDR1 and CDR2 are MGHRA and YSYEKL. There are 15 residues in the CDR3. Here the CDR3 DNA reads TGCGCCAGCAGCGGCCTCGGAGGGATGGGCAATGAGCAGTTCTTC. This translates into CASSGLGGMGNEQFF.

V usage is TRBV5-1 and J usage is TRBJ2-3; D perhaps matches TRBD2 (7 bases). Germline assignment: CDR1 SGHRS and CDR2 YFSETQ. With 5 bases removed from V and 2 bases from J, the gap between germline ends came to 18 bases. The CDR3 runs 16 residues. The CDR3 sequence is CASSIWGGWTTDTQYF. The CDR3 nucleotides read TGCGCCAGCAGTATTTGGGGGGGCTGGACCACAGATACGCAGTATTTT.

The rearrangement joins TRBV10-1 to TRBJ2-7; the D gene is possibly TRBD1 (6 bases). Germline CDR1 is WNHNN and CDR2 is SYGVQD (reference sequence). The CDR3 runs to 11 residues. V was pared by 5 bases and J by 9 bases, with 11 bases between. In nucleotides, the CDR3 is TGCGCCAGCAGTCTGGACAGTCCGCAGTACTTC. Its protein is CASSLDSPQYF.

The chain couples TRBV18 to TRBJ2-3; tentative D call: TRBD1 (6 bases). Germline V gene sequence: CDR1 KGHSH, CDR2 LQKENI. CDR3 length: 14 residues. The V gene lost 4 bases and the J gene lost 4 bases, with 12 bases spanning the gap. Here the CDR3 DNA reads TGTGCCAGCTCACTATTGGGGACACCAGATACGCAGTATTTT. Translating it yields CASSLLGTPDTQYF.

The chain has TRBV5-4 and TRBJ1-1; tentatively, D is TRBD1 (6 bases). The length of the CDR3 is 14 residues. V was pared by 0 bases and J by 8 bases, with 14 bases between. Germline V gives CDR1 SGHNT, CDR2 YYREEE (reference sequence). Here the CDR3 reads CASSLVQGMDEAFF. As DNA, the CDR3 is TGTGCCAGCAGCTTGGTACAGGGTATGGACGAAGCTTTCTTT.

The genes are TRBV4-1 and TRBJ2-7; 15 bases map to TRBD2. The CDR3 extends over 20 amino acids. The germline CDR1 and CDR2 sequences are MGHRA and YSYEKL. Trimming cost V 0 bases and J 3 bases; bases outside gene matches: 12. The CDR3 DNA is TGCGCCAGCAGCCAAGATTGGGGACTAGCGGGAGGTCTCCACGGCTACGAGCAGTACTTC. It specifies CASSQDWGLAGGLHGYEQYF.

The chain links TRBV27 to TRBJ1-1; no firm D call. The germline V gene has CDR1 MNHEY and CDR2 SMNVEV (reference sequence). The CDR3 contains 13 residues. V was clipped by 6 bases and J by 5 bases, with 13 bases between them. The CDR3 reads CASRDERATEAFF. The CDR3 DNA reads TGTGCCAGCAGGGATGAGCGGGCTACTGAAGCTTTCTTT.

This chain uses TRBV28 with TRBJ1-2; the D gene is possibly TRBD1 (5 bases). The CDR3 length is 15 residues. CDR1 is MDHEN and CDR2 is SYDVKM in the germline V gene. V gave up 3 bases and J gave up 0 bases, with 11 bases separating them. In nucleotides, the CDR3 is TGTGCCAGCAGTTTGCGGGACGGAGCTAACTATGGCTACACCTTC. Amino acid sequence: CASSLRDGANYGYTF.

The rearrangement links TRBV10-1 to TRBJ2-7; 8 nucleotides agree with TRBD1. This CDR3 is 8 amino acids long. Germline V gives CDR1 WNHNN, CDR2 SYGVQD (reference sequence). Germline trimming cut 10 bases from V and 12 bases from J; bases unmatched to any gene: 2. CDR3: CATDRGYF. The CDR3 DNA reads TGCGCCACCGACAGGGGGTACTTC.

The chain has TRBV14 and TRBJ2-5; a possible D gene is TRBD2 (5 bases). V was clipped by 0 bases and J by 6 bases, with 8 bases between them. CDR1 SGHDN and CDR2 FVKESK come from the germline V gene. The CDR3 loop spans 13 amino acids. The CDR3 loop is CASSQERAQTQYF. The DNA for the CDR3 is TGTGCCAGCAGCCAAGAGAGGGCACAGACCCAGTACTTC.

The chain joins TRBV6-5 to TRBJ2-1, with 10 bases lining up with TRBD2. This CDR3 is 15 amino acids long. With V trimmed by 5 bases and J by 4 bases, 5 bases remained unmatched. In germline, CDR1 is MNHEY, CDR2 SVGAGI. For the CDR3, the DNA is TGTGCCAGCAGTCTGGGACTAGCGCTTTACAATGAGCAGTTCTTC. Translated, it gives CASSLGLALYNEQFF.

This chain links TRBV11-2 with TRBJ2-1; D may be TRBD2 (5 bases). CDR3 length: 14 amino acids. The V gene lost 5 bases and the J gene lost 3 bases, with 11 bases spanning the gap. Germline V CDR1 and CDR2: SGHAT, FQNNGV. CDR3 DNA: TGTGCCAGCAGCCCCTCGGGGTTCTACAATGAGCAGTTCTTC. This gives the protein CASSPSGFYNEQFF.